A single sample is the source of the 11 T cell receptor beta chains below, sequenced in a study of cytomegalovirus exposure and HLA in healthy donors. Use of 60 Vbeta and 13 Jbeta primers characterized the PCR. The method was immunoSEQ multiplex PCR; TCRdb's version includes in-frame clones alone and lacks a portion of them. The data show over 150,000 clones, 65% to 70% seen once. Sequenced sample: PBMCs. The receptors shown here come from a young woman in good health and CMV-seropositive.

This chain links TRBV11-3 with TRBJ1-1; the D gene is possibly TRBD1 (6 bases). CDR1 SGHNT and CDR2 YENEEA come from the germline V gene. This CDR3 has 15 residues. With 5 bases removed from V and 3 bases from J, the gap between germline ends came to 16 bases. CDR3 bases: TGTGCCAGCAGCACATCAGGGGACCCTCACACTGAAGCTTTCTTT. This gives the protein CASSTSGDPHTEAFF.

This clone was seen a few times. The chain links TRBV5-1 to TRBJ2-1; D unresolved. V dropped 4 bases and J dropped 3 bases, with 17 bases sitting between them. Germline V gives CDR1 SGHRS, CDR2 YFSETQ. This CDR3 region has 16 residues. The DNA for the CDR3 is TGCGCCAGCAGCCGCGGAGATAGTTCGGTCTACAATGAGCAGTTCTTC. Residues: CASSRGDSSVYNEQFF.

This sequence joins TRBV19 and TRBJ2-3, with TRBD2 matching over 7 bases. Germline V gene sequence: CDR1 LNHDA, CDR2 SQIVND (reference sequence). The CDR3 covers 17 residues. Trimming at V came to 6 bases and at J to 0 bases, leaving 12 bases not matched to a gene. CDR3 DNA sequence: TGTGCCAGTAGGGTGATCGGGGGGATTACTAGCACAGATACGCAGTATTTT. It codes for CASRVIGGITSTDTQYF.

The CDR3 loop is CASSARTGSNTEAFF. In DNA, the CDR3 is TGTGCCAGCAGCGCTCGGACAGGTTCGAACACTGAAGCTTTCTTT. This chain joins TRBV9 and TRBJ1-1, with 7 bases matching TRBD1. The V and J ends lost 3 bases and 1 base, in that order; junction bases with no gene match: 6. The CDR3 has 15 residues. In germline, CDR1 is SGDLS, CDR2 YYNGEE. Variable domain in full (rest from reference TRBV9 and TRBJ1-1): DSGVTQTPKHLITATGQRVTLRCSPRSGDLSVYWYQQSLDQGLQFLIQYYNGEERAKGNILERFSAQQFPDLHSELNLSSLELGDSALYFCASSARTGSNTEAFFGQGTRLTVV.

This clone was seen only once. This chain joins TRBV7-8 and TRBJ1-2, with a possible D match to TRBD1 (6 bases). Germline V gives CDR1 SGHVS, CDR2 FQNEAQ. Trimming removed 2 bases at V and 7 bases at J, with 14 bases between. The CDR3 loop spans 14 amino acids. CDR3 sequence (DNA): TGTGCCAGCAGCTTACGCGTACAGGGCCTTGGCTACACCTTC. This translates into CASSLRVQGLGYTF.

The V gene is TRBV7-9, the J gene TRBJ1-4; no definite D call. The CDR3 length is 13 residues. Germline loops: CDR1 SEHNR, CDR2 FQNEAQ (reference sequence). With 5 bases removed from V and 8 bases from J, the gap between germline ends came to 12 bases. In DNA form, the CDR3 reads TGTGCCAGCAGCCCGGGGTACGCGGAAAAACTGTTTTTT. As protein: CASSPGYAEKLFF.

The sample holds a few counts of this clone. The rearrangement uses TRBV7-3 and TRBJ2-7, with 11 bases fitting TRBD1. Germline lookup yields CDR1 SGHTA and CDR2 FQGTGA. Germline trimming cut 3 bases from V and 7 bases from J; bases unmatched to any gene: 5. This CDR3 contains 14 residues. For the CDR3, the DNA is TGTGCCAGCAGCTTTGGACAGGGGGCCAGAGAGCAGTACTTC. Translating it yields CASSFGQGAREQYF.

V is TRBV9 and J is TRBJ2-5; D gene ambiguous. The CDR3 is 13 amino acids. Per germline, CDR1 SGDLS and CDR2 YYNGEE. Trimming removed 4 bases from V and 5 bases from J, with 12 bases in between. CDR3 region: CASSSRHEETQYF. The CDR3 nucleotides are TGTGCCAGCAGCTCCCGACACGAGGAGACCCAGTACTTC.

The chain is built from TRBV27 and TRBJ2-2; the match to TRBD1 covers 8 bases. The CDR3 runs to 14 residues. The germline V gene encodes CDR1 MNHEY and CDR2 SMNVEV (reference sequence). Trimming cost V 6 bases and J 2 bases; bases outside gene matches: 2. CDR3 DNA: TGTGCCAGCAGAGGACAGGGCAACACCGGGGAGCTGTTTTTT. This codes for CASRGQGNTGELFF.

V gene TRBV6-1 combines with J gene TRBJ1-3; 8 nucleotides agree with TRBD1. The CDR3 runs 15 residues. CDR1 is MNHNS, CDR2 SASEGT, per germline. With 0 bases clipped from V and 2 bases from J, the junction kept 0 bases outside the gene matches. The CDR3: CASSEAQGAGNTIYF. The CDR3 nucleotides read TGTGCCAGCAGTGAAGCACAGGGGGCTGGAAACACCATATATTTT.

The J gene is TRBJ2-5, the V gene TRBV7-9, with 9 bases fitting TRBD1. CDR3 length: 18 residues. After removal of 4 bases from V and 0 bases from J, the junction contained 12 bases not matched to a gene. CDR1 is SEHNR and CDR2 is FQNEAQ in the germline V gene (reference sequence). Here the CDR3 reads CASSSTGTGPKYQETQYF. CDR3 bases: TGTGCCAGCAGCTCGACCGGGACAGGGCCCAAGTACCAAGAGACCCAGTACTTC.